A single T cell receptor beta chain is shown here with its context. What it binds is not known. This sample is part of a study of T cell responses to AZD1222 COVID-19 vaccine. Findings of the study overall: Reports say nearly half of spike-specific TCRs go after unmutated variant regions. Females outnumbered males among donors, who were mostly white British; clonal diversity was possibly underestimated. Baseline antibody screening turned up just a handful of seropositive AZD1222 recipients. The peak T cell response came first, and repertoires were sampled only after it.

With V trimmed by 4 bases and J by 2 bases, 8 bases remained unmatched. The CDR3 has 16 amino acids. Germline values: CDR1 MNHEY, CDR2 SVGEGT. Clones were sequenced by immunoSEQ multiplex PCR, and TCRdb holds only the in-frame ones, with some missing. The profile covers some 180,000 clones, with 94% appearing a single time and around 1.6% taken by the ten largest. Sequencing was performed on peripheral blood, taken 28 days after the second AZD1222 dose. J is TRBJ2-5 and V is TRBV6-2 or TRBV6-3, with 9 positions matching TRBD2. The clonotype comes from an adult who received the AZD1222 COVID-19 vaccine. The CDR3 coding sequence is TGTGCCAGCAGTTCCCGGGGACTAGCCAATCAAGAGACCCAGTACTTC. Translated, it gives CASSSRGLANQETQYF.